These T cell receptor beta chains were read from a single sample in a study of blood T cells in healthy people across ages. TCRdb used MiXCR to reprocess the 5' RACE reads, holding one entry per CDR3 protein. The sample includes about 1.4 million distinct CDR3 sequences, around 55% of them seen just once. Sequencing used blood. These receptors were obtained from a young man in good health. Each CDR3 is given with its conserved first and last residue. D genes are given only for firm matches. Some rows mark clone size as missing; the rest say once, few, many or name a class of expanded clone.

CSASTDGRYNGQFF,TGCAGTGCTAGTACCGACGGGCGGTACAATGGGCAGTTCTTC,.,TRBV20-1,.,TRBJ2-1
CASSQFQGSYEQYF,TGCGCCAGCAGCCAATTCCAGGGCTCCTACGAGCAGTACTTC,few,TRBV4-1,.,TRBJ2-7
CASRTNGELFF,TGTGCCAGCAGAACAAACGGGGAGCTGTTTTTT,.,TRBV6-5,.,TRBJ2-2
CASRAPGSTDTQYF,TGTGCCAGCAGGGCCCCCGGGAGCACAGATACGCAGTATTTT,.,TRBV7-2,.,TRBJ2-3
CSAVPLVKGYYEQYF,TGCAGTGCTGTCCCTTTAGTGAAGGGCTACTACGAGCAGTACTTC,.,TRBV20-1,.,TRBJ2-7
CATILLGHVSF,TGTGCCACCATCCTTTTGGGTCACGTCTCCTTC,.,TRBV6-6,.,TRBJ2-1
CASGGEQFF,TGTGCCAGCGGGGGTGAGCAGTTCTTC,few,TRBV6-2/TRBV6-3,.,TRBJ2-1
CASSLVSHPKSYEQYF,TGTGCCAGCAGCTTAGTTTCGCACCCGAAAAGTTACGAGCAGTACTTC,.,TRBV7-9,.,TRBJ2-7
CASSSTGLGNTGELFF,TGCGCCAGCAGCTCAACAGGGCTGGGGAACACCGGGGAGCTGTTTTTT,.,TRBV5-1,.,TRBJ2-2
CSAREVVRAVGYEQYF,TGCAGCGCCCGTGAGGTGGTGAGGGCTGTCGGCTACGAGCAGTACTTC,.,TRBV29-1,.,TRBJ2-7
CASSYSGGPSDTQYF,TGTGCCAGCAGTTACAGCGGGGGGCCATCAGATACGCAGTATTTT,.,TRBV6-5,TRBD2,TRBJ2-3
CSVEPGDGYTF,TGCAGCGTTGAACCCGGGGATGGCTACACCTTC,few,TRBV29-1,.,TRBJ1-2
CASSQWQGPLDYNEQFF,TGCGCCAGCAGCCAATGGCAGGGTCCGCTCGACTACAATGAGCAGTTCTTC,.,TRBV4-1,.,TRBJ2-1
CSAPASGDDEQYF,TGCAGTGCCCCAGCTAGCGGAGACGACGAGCAGTACTTC,once,TRBV20-1,TRBD2,TRBJ2-7
CASSQEYQGIYEQYF,TGCGCCAGCAGCCAAGAATACCAGGGTATCTACGAGCAGTACTTC,.,TRBV4-3,.,TRBJ2-7
CASSDLGRYEQYF,TGTGCCAGCAGTGATCTAGGACGGTACGAGCAGTACTTC,few,TRBV6-1,.,TRBJ2-7
CASSQGHGAGNTIYF,TGTGCCAGCAGCCAAGGCCACGGAGCTGGAAACACCATATATTTT,.,TRBV3-1,.,TRBJ1-3
CASTATGGADTQYF,TGTGCCAGCACCGCTACCGGGGGGGCAGATACGCAGTATTTT,.,TRBV6-5,TRBD2,TRBJ2-3
CAISQDPTGASEYF,TGTGCCATCAGCCAAGACCCGACTGGGGCGTCAGAGTACTTC,.,TRBV10-3,.,TRBJ2-5
CASSFPGHRSADNPPLHF,TGTGCCAGCAGTTTCCCGGGACATAGGAGCGCGGATAATCCACCCCTCCACTTT,.,TRBV6-2/TRBV6-3,.,TRBJ1-6
CSAIPRAGRQYF,TGCAGTGCTATCCCAAGGGCTGGGAGGCAGTATTTT,.,TRBV20-1,.,TRBJ2-3
CASSHEQGVSQPQHF,TGTGCCAGCAGCCATGAACAGGGCGTTAGCCAGCCCCAGCATTTT,.,TRBV3-1,.,TRBJ1-5
CASSLAYSDQPQHF,TGTGCCAGCAGTTTAGCCTACAGCGATCAGCCCCAGCATTTT,.,TRBV27,.,TRBJ1-5
CSAAAEGLAGGPSYF,TGCAGTGCGGCCGCCGAGGGACTAGCGGGAGGGCCATCGTACTTC,.,TRBV20-1,TRBD2,TRBJ2-4
CAIRLPGENSPLHF,TGTGCCATCAGGCTTCCGGGAGAAAATTCACCCCTCCACTTT,.,TRBV10-3,.,TRBJ1-6
CASRDRQSGELFF,TGTGCCAGCAGGGATCGACAGTCCGGGGAGCTGTTTTTT,few,TRBV2,.,TRBJ2-2
CAGSEAGTSGYNEQFF,TGTGCCGGCAGTGAAGCGGGGACTAGCGGGTACAATGAGCAGTTCTTC,.,TRBV2,TRBD2,TRBJ2-1
CASSSAVRQETQYF,TGTGCCAGCAGCTCGGCCGTGAGACAAGAGACCCAGTACTTC,.,TRBV11-2,.,TRBJ2-5
CSALRGGLAGPTGDEQFF,TGCAGTGCTCTCAGGGGGGGACTAGCGGGGCCGACAGGCGATGAGCAGTTCTTC,.,TRBV20-1,TRBD2,TRBJ2-1
CASSLSWGGGEAFF,TGTGCCAGCAGCTTAAGTTGGGGGGGGGGTGAAGCTTTCTTT,few,TRBV11-2,.,TRBJ1-1
CATQGPSSYNEQFF,TGTGCCACCCAGGGCCCGAGCTCCTACAATGAGCAGTTCTTC,.,TRBV25-1,.,TRBJ2-1
CASSQGQGAVSYEQYF,TGCGCCAGCAGCCAAGGCCAGGGGGCCGTTTCCTACGAGCAGTACTTC,.,TRBV4-1,TRBD1,TRBJ2-7
CASSLAEGDNEQFF,TGTGCCAGCAGTTTGGCAGAAGGCGACAATGAGCAGTTCTTC,few,TRBV4-2,.,TRBJ2-1
CASSLSLAGGGDTQYF,TGCGCCAGCAGCTTGAGTCTAGCGGGGGGCGGAGATACGCAGTATTTT,few,TRBV5-1,TRBD2,TRBJ2-3
CACRKTWTGMSQETQYF,TGCGCCTGCAGGAAGACCTGGACAGGGATGTCCCAAGAGACCCAGTACTTC,.,TRBV5-1,TRBD1,TRBJ2-5
CASSAGGAGNSPLHF,TGTGCCAGCAGCGCAGGGGGCGCGGGTAATTCACCCCTCCACTTT,.,TRBV9,TRBD1,TRBJ1-6
CASSLLGSGGELFF,TGTGCCAGCAGCTTGCTAGGCTCGGGCGGGGAGCTGTTTTTT,.,TRBV5-4,.,TRBJ2-2
CASSLALNAGNTIYF,TGCGCCAGCAGCTTGGCCCTTAATGCGGGAAACACCATATATTTT,.,TRBV5-1,.,TRBJ1-3
CASSTDRKKYEQYF,TGTGCCAGCAGCACTGACAGGAAAAAATACGAGCAGTACTTC,.,TRBV6-1,.,TRBJ2-7
CASSVWGYETQYF,TGTGCCAGCAGTGTATGGGGGTATGAGACCCAGTACTTC,.,TRBV6-1,.,TRBJ2-5
CASSSGTGPGDEKLFF,TGTGCCAGCAGTTCGGGGACAGGTCCCGGAGATGAAAAACTGTTTTTT,.,TRBV12-3/TRBV12-4,TRBD1,TRBJ1-4
CASSQAGLPYNEQFF,TGTGCCAGCAGCCAAGCGGGTCTGCCCTACAATGAGCAGTTCTTC,few,TRBV3-1,.,TRBJ2-1
CSARKTGRLADTQYF,TGCAGTGCCAGAAAGACAGGGAGGTTGGCAGATACGCAGTATTTT,.,TRBV20-1,.,TRBJ2-3
CASSLEGTTSTDTQYF,TGTGCCAGCAGCTTAGAAGGGACTACTAGCACAGATACGCAGTATTTT,few,TRBV7-9,TRBD2,TRBJ2-3
CASSQARGDGYTF,TGCGCCAGCAGCCAAGCTAGAGGGGATGGCTACACCTTC,.,TRBV4-1,.,TRBJ1-2